This TCR beta chain was recovered during a study of T cells in Graves' hyperthyroidism and ophthalmopathy. Per the germline V gene, CDR1 is SEHNR and CDR2 is FQNEAQ (reference sequence). The CDR3 runs 13 residues. The V gene lost 0 bases and the J gene lost 3 bases, with 0 bases spanning the gap. From RNA transcripts, TCR beta CDR3 regions were amplified. A set of HTBI primers served as the primers for a first-round RT-PCR of the TCR CDR3. TCRdb processed the multiplex PCR reads anew with MiXCR; each CDR3 protein has one entry. The sample yields hundreds of thousands of distinct CDR3 sequences, roughly 15% seen once. This clonotype was picked up many times.

The specimen was blood. This TCR was sampled from a woman aged 50 to 60 with Graves' ophthalmopathy. The J gene is TRBJ2-6, the V gene TRBV7-9; D gene unclear. CDR3 loop: CASSLAGANVLTF. In DNA, the CDR3 is TGTGCCAGCAGCTTAGCTGGGGCCAACGTCCTGACTTTC.